The rows below give T cell receptor beta chains drawn from one sample of a study of blood T cells in healthy people across ages. TCRdb re-derived calls from the 5' RACE reads in MiXCR, one entry per CDR3 protein. Of 800,000 or so distinct CDR3 sequences listed, just under 25% are singletons. The same data also contributed to another study, on T cells of mothers and their children.

Sequenced material: blood. The receptors come from a boy between 5 and 17 years old in good health. The CDR3 runs from the conserved cysteine through the conserved F or W. A D gene is named only where the DNA matches it firmly. Part of the rows lack a size; the others show once, few, many or a class for expanded clones.

clone_size j_call d_call v_call cdr3_nt cdr3_aa
few TRBJ1-1 - TRBV20-1 TGCAGTGCCGTTCGGAGATTGAACACTGAAGCTTTCTTT CSAVRRLNTEAFF
- TRBJ1-2 - TRBV28 TGTGCCAGCAGTTTACCGGCAGATGGCTACACCTTC CASSLPADGYTF
- TRBJ2-1 TRBD2 TRBV20-1 TGCAGTGCTCCACTAGCGGGAGTTGACTACAATGAGCAGTTCTTC CSAPLAGVDYNEQFF
few TRBJ2-7 TRBD2 TRBV7-2 TGTGCCAGCAGCCCGACTAGGACTAGCGGGGACGAGCAGTACTTC CASSPTRTSGDEQYF
few TRBJ1-5 - TRBV7-9 TGTGCCAGCAGCTGGGTCGGGAGCAATCAGCCCCAGCATTTT CASSWVGSNQPQHF
- TRBJ1-5 - TRBV28 TGTGCCAGCAGTTTATTGGGGGGGTCCGCTCAGCCCCAGCATTTT CASSLLGGSAQPQHF
- TRBJ2-5 TRBD2 TRBV13 TGTGCCAGCAGCGGAAGGACTAGCGGGAAGGAAGAGACCCAGTACTTC CASSGRTSGKEETQYF
- TRBJ2-5 TRBD2 TRBV3-1 TGTGCCAGCACCGAAACTAGCGGCCAAGAGACCCAGTACTTC CASTETSGQETQYF
- TRBJ2-3 TRBD2 TRBV6-5 TGTGCCAGCAGTTACTCGTACAGCGGGGCAGATACGCAGTATTTT CASSYSYSGADTQYF
- TRBJ2-7 TRBD2 TRBV29-1 TGCAGCGTAAAAGCGGGATACAACTACGAGCAGTACTTC CSVKAGYNYEQYF
once TRBJ2-5 - TRBV7-8 TGTGCCAGCAGCCCCGCGGGCAGGGCAGAGACCCAGTACTTC CASSPAGRAETQYF
- TRBJ1-1 - TRBV7-2 TGTGCCAGCAGGCTTAAAATGGCAAACACTGAAGCTTTCTTT CASRLKMANTEAFF
few TRBJ2-3 - TRBV12-3/TRBV12-4 TGTGCCAGCAGTTCTCGAAAGGGGCAGGGGGGCGCGGTGGGGCGACTGTATTTT CASSSRKGQGGAVGRLYF
few TRBJ1-1 - TRBV14 TGTGCCAGCCGGCGGGGGCTCACTGAAGCTTTCTTT CASRRGLTEAFF
- TRBJ2-5 TRBD1 TRBV19 TGTGCCAGTAGTATCGGACAGGGAAGGCAAGAGACCCAGTACTTC CASSIGQGRQETQYF
- TRBJ2-4 - TRBV20-1 TGCAGTGCTAGAGCGGTGGCCAAAGACATTCAGTACTTC CSARAVAKDIQYF
- TRBJ2-1 TRBD1 TRBV7-2 TGTGCCAGCAGCCCCAGACAGGGCAGGAATGTGCAGTTCTTC CASSPRQGRNVQFF
- TRBJ2-3 TRBD2 TRBV10-3 TGTGCCATCGCGGGGGGGCCGGGAGATACGCAGTATTTT CAIAGGPGDTQYF
- TRBJ2-1 - TRBV11-2 TGTGCCAGCAGCTTATATAGCATTGAGCAGTTCTTC CASSLYSIEQFF
few TRBJ1-4 - TRBV12-3/TRBV12-4 TGTGCCAGCAGTTTCTCCGCCGGGCGGAAACCAACTAATGAAAAACTGTTTTTT CASSFSAGRKPTNEKLFF
- TRBJ2-7 - TRBV28 TGTGCCAGCAGTTTACGGTGGCTAGGACCGAACTACGAGCAGTACTTC CASSLRWLGPNYEQYF
few TRBJ1-4 - TRBV27 TGTGCCAGCAGTTTATCGCCCCGGTTTGATCTTAATGAAAAACTGTTTTTT CASSLSPRFDLNEKLFF
- TRBJ2-1 - TRBV20-1 TGCAGTGCCCAGGTCCCCAGCATCAATGAGCAGTTCTTC CSAQVPSINEQFF
- TRBJ1-1 TRBD1 TRBV7-2 TGTGCCAGCAGCCAGAGGACAGGAATGAACACTGAAGCTTTCTTT CASSQRTGMNTEAFF
- TRBJ2-2 - TRBV2 TGTGCCAGCAGTGAAAGTTCAGGGGATGCCACGAACACCGGGGAGCTGTTTTTT CASSESSGDATNTGELFF
- TRBJ2-5 - TRBV15 TGTGCCACCAGCACCCCGGGTGGTGTGTTATGGGAGACCCAGTACTTC CATSTPGGVLWETQYF
few TRBJ2-1 - TRBV25-1 TGTGCCAGCAGTTTAGGTGGCGGGTATCCTGAGCAGTTCTTC CASSLGGGYPEQFF
- TRBJ1-3 - TRBV28 TGTGCCAGCAGTTTAAAAGACCGCAGAGGGACCATATATTTT CASSLKDRRGTIYF
once TRBJ2-3 - TRBV6-2/TRBV6-3 TGTGCCAGCAGTTCTCAGGGGGGCCTGACAGATACGCAGTATTTT CASSSQGGLTDTQYF
- TRBJ2-2 - TRBV6-2/TRBV6-3 TGTGCCAGCAGTACACGCTCGGCGATCGGGGAGCTGTTTTTT CASSTRSAIGELFF
few TRBJ2-7 - TRBV7-2 TGTGCCAGCAGCTTAGAGGACTACACCTACGAGCAGTACTTC CASSLEDYTYEQYF
- TRBJ1-5 - TRBV20-1 TGCAGTGCTAGCCTTGCAGGGCCGTTGGGCAATCAGCCCCAGCATTTT CSASLAGPLGNQPQHF
few TRBJ1-6 - TRBV7-2 TGTGCCAGCAGCTTAGTTACTGGCGGGAATTCACCCCTCCACTTT CASSLVTGGNSPLHF